The sequence of this TCR beta chain was determined in a study of OX40 agonist ivuxolimab in advanced cancers. About the study: Treatment received earlier with anti-PD-1, anti-PD-L1 or anti-CTLA-4 agents was allowed, and around 36% had some. Three patients, one with hepatocellular carcinoma and two with cutaneous melanoma, responded partially. Overall study findings and caveats: With doses of 0.1 to 3.0 mg/kg, CD4+ and CD8+ blood T cells had undergone clonal expansion by week 6.

Concerning this clone: What it binds is not known.

The protocol was immunoSEQ multiplex PCR, while the TCRdb copy is restricted to in-frame clones and leaves out a portion. The sample consists of about 30,000 clones, approximately 85% of them appearing once. The clonotype originates from an adult with an advanced solid tumor such as melanoma, head and neck, liver or kidney cancer. This specimen consisted of CD4+ or CD8+ T cells sorted from blood, obtained in a trial of the OX40 agonist ivuxolimab.

CDR3 coding DNA: TGTGCCAGCAGCACCCGGGGCGGATGGAAGACCCAGTACTTC. This sequence encodes CASSTRGGWKTQYF. The gene calls are TRBV7-8 and TRBJ2-5, with D perhaps TRBD1 or TRBD2 (5 bases each). The V gene's germline CDR1 is SGHVS and CDR2 FQNEAQ. There are 14 residues in the CDR3. V lost 5 bases, J lost 6 bases, and 16 bases lay in between.